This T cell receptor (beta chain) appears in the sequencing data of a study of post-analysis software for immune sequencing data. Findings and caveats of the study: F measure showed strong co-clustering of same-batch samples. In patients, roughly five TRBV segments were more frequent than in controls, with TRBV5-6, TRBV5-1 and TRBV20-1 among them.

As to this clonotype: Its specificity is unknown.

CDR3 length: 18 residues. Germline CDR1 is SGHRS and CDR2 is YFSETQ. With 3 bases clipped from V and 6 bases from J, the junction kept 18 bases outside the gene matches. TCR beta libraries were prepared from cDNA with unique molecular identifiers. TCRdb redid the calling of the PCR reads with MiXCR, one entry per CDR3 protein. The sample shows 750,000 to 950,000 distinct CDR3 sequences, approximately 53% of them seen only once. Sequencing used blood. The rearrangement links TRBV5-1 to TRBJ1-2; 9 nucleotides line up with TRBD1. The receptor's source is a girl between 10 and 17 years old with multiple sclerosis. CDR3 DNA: TGCGCCAGCAGCTGGACCGGGACAGGGCTCTATTATGGGGATGGCTACACCTTC. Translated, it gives CASSWTGTGLYYGDGYTF.